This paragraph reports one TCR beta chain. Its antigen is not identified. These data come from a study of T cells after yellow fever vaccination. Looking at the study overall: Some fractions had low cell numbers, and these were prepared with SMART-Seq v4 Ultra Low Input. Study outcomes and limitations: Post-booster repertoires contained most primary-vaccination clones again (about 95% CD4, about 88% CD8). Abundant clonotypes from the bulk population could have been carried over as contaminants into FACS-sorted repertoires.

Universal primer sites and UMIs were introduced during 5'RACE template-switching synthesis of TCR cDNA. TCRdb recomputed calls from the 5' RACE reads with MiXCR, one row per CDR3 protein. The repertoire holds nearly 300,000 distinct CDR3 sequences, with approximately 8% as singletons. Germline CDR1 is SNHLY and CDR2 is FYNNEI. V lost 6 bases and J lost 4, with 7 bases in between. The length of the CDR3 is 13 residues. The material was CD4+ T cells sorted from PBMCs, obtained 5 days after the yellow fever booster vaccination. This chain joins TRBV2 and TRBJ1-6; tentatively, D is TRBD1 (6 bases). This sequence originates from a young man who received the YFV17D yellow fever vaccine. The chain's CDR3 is CASSDRYNSPLHF. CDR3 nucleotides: TGTGCCAGCAGCGACAGGTATAATTCACCCCTCCACTTT.